This T cell receptor beta chain was found in a study of blood T cell repertoires in COVID-19. Study at large: COVID-19 samples from acute and convalescent phases originated in the United States, Italy and Spain. Sample material is recorded as cDNA or gDNA derived from T cells, B-cell-depleted T cells, or PBMCs.

The CDR3 length is 12 residues. Losses at the gene ends were 7 bases for V and 3 bases for J; bases not matched to a gene: 3. Germline loops: CDR1 SGHNT, CDR2 YYREEE (reference sequence). As processed by the authors: Estimation of nucleated cell counts was performed using reference gene primer amplification. Data came from immunoSEQ multiplex PCR; TCRdb stores just in-frame clones and leaves some out. V and J calls and clone size are as listed in that table; D and trimming were resolved from the DNA. Among 150,000 to 200,000 clones listed, approximately 86% were seen once. The chain carries TRBV5-4 and TRBJ1-2; 7 positions agree with TRBD1. Source material: peripheral blood. This TCR came from a middle-aged man with active or convalescent COVID-19. In nucleotides, the CDR3 is TGTGCCAGCGGGGACAGCCACTATGGCTACACCTTC. This codes for CASGDSHYGYTF.